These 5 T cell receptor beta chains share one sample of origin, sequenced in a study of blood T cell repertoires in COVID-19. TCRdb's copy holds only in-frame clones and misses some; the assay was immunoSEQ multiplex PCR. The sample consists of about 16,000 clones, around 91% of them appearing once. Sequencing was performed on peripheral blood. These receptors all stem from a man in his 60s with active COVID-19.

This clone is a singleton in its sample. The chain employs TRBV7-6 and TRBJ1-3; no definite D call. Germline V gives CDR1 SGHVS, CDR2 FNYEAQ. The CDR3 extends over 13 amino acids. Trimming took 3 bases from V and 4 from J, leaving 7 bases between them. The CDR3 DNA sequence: TGTGCCAGCAGCTTGTCACAGGGAAACACCATATATTTT. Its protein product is CASSLSQGNTIYF.

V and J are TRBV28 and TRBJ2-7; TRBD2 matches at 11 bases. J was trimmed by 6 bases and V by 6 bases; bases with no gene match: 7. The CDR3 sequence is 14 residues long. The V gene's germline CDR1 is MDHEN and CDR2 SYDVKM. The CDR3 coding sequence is TGTGCCAGCAGGGGGCCTAGCGGGGGGCTCGAGCAGTACGTC. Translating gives CASRGPSGGLEQYV.

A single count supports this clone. The CDR3 is CASTQYRAVGNTIYF. The CDR3 nucleotides read TGTGCCAGCACTCAATACAGGGCTGTTGGAAACACCATATATTTT. J is TRBJ1-3 and V is TRBV7-8, with D maybe TRBD1 (6 bases). From germline, CDR1 is SGHVS and CDR2 FQNEAQ. This CDR3 comprises 15 residues. V shed 7 bases and J shed 3 bases, with 16 bases lying between them.

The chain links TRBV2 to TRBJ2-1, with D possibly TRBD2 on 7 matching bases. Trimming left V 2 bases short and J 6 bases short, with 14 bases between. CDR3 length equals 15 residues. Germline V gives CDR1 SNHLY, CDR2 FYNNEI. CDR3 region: CASSEPGGNSNEQFF. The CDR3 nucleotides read TGTGCCAGCAGTGAACCGGGGGGCAATTCCAATGAGCAGTTCTTC.

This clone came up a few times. CDR3 DNA: TGCGCCAGCAGTCTCCTCCGGGACAGGTCAAGCGAGCAGTACTTC. Its protein is CASSLLRDRSSEQYF. The J gene is TRBJ2-7, the V gene TRBV10-1, with 8 bases identical to TRBD1. V lost 5 bases and J lost 6; bases outside the gene matches: 12. This CDR3 spans 15 amino acids. The germline V gene encodes CDR1 WNHNN and CDR2 SYGVQD (reference sequence).